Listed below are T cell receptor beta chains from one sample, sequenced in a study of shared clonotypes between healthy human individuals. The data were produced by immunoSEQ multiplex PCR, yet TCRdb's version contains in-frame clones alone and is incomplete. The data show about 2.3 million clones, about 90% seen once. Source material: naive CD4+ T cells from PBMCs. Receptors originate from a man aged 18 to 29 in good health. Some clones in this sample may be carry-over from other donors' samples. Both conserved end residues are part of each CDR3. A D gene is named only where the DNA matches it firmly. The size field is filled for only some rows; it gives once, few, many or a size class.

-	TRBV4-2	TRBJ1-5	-	CASSQSRRSVQPQHF	TGTGCCAGCAGCCAATCCCGACGGAGCGTTCAGCCCCAGCATTTT
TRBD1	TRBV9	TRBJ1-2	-	CASRSTGGNYGYTF	TGTGCCAGCAGATCCACAGGGGGCAACTATGGCTACACCTTC
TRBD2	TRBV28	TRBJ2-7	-	CASSYGTSGYEQYF	TGTGCCAGCAGCTACGGGACTAGCGGCTACGAGCAGTACTTC
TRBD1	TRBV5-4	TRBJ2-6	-	CASSFKQGVNTGANVLTF	TGTGCCAGCAGCTTTAAGCAGGGGGTAAATACTGGGGCCAACGTCCTGACTTTC
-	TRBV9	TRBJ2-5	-	CASSVYTGLQETQYF	TGTGCCAGCAGCGTTTACACAGGGCTCCAAGAGACCCAGTACTTC
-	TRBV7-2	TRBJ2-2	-	CASSQRNGGELFF	TGTGCCAGCAGCCAACGGAATGGCGGGGAGCTGTTTTTT
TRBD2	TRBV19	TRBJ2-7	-	CASSAPGLADPYEQYF	TGTGCCAGTAGTGCCCCGGGACTAGCGGATCCCTACGAGCAGTACTTC
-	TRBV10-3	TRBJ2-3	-	CAIRQGTDTQYF	TGTGCCATCAGACAGGGCACAGATACGCAGTATTTT
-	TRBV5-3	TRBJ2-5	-	CASSLNWARGETQYF	TGTGCCAGCAGCTTGAACTGGGCGCGCGGAGAGACCCAGTACTTC
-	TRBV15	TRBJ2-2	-	CATSAGNTGELFF	TGTGCCACCTCTGCCGGGAACACCGGGGAGCTGTTTTTT
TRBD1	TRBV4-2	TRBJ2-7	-	CASSQENRGYEQYF	TGTGCCAGCAGCCAGGAGAACAGGGGCTACGAGCAGTACTTC
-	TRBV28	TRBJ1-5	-	CASSFRGPNQPQHF	TGTGCCAGCAGTTTCAGGGGCCCTAATCAGCCCCAGCATTTT
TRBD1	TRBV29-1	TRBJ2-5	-	CSVAGTGEETQYF	TGCAGCGTTGCCGGGACAGGGGAAGAGACCCAGTACTTC
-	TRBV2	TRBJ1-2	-	CASSENLENGYTF	TGTGCCAGCAGTGAAAATTTAGAGAATGGCTACACCTTC
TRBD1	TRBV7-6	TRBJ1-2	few	CASSPHPQGGYGYTF	TGTGCCAGCAGCCCCCACCCCCAGGGGGGCTATGGCTACACCTTC
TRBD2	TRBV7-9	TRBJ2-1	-	CASSLVLTSIGEQFF	TGTGCCAGCAGCTTAGTTTTGACTAGCATCGGTGAGCAGTTCTTC
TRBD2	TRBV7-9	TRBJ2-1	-	CASSLIFLAGFPYNEQFF	TGTGCCAGCAGCTTAATCTTCCTAGCGGGCTTCCCCTACAATGAGCAGTTCTTC
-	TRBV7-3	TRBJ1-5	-	CASSLLGTLYSNQPQHF	TGTGCCAGCAGCTTATTAGGGACATTGTATAGCAATCAGCCCCAGCATTTT
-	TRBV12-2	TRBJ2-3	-	CASRPDGGVSCGTQYF	TGTGCAAGTCGCCCAGACGGGGGGGTCTCCTGTGGTACGCAGTATTTT
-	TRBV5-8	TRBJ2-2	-	CASSLWGGPRPGELFF	TGTGCCAGCAGCTTGTGGGGGGGGCCGCGACCCGGGGAGCTGTTTTTT
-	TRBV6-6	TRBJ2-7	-	CASSPGIWEQYF	TGTGCCAGCAGCCCCGGGATCTGGGAGCAGTACTTC
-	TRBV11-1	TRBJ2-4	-	CASTQSRGNIQYF	TGTGCCAGCACTCAGTCTAGGGGAAACATTCAGTACTTC
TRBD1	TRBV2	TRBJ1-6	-	CASSQGGQGNSPLHF	TGTGCCAGCAGTCAGGGGGGACAGGGGAATTCACCCCTCCACTTT
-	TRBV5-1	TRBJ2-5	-	CASILTPGETQYF	TGCGCCAGCATCCTCACTCCGGGAGAGACCCAGTACTTC
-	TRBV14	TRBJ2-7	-	CASSQGWGPDEQYF	TGTGCCAGCAGCCAGGGGTGGGGGCCCGACGAGCAGTACTTC
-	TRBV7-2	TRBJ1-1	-	CASSYTYRDPEAFF	TGTGCCAGCAGTTACACTTACAGGGACCCTGAAGCTTTCTTT
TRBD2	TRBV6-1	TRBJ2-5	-	CASQREWVQETQYF	TGTGCCAGCCAGCGGGAGTGGGTCCAAGAGACCCAGTACTTC
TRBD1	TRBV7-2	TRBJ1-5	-	CASSQGTDYSNQPQHF	TGTGCCAGCAGCCAAGGGACAGACTATAGCAATCAGCCCCAGCATTTT
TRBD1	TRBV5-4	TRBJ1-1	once	CASSLEVGQVHEEAFF	TGTGCCAGCAGCTTGGAGGTGGGACAGGTCCACGAGGAAGCTTTCTTT
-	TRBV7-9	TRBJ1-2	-	CASSSRDGYTF	TGTGCCAGCAGCTCACGGGATGGCTACACCTTC
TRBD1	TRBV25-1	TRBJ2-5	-	CASSVLNGQGGQETQYF	TGTGCCAGCAGTGTCCTTAACGGACAGGGGGGACAAGAGACCCAGTACTTC
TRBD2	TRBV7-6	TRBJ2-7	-	CASSSRTSGRYEQYF	TGTGCCAGCAGCTCCCGGACTAGCGGGAGGTACGAGCAGTACTTC
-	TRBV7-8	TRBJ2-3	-	CASSQTGTDTQYF	TGTGCCAGCAGCCAAACAGGGACAGATACGCAGTATTTT
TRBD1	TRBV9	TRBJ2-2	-	CASRSHRGRTGELFF	TGTGCCAGCAGGTCACACAGGGGGCGGACCGGGGAGCTGTTTTTT
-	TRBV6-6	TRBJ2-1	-	CASSYPGVGDNEQFF	TGTGCCAGCAGTTACCCGGGGGTGGGGGACAATGAGCAGTTCTTC
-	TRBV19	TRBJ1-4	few	CASAVNEKLFF	TGTGCCAGCGCAGTTAATGAAAAACTGTTTTTT
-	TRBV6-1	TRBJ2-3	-	CASKVFGGLADTQYF	TGTGCCAGCAAAGTCTTTGGAGGGTTGGCAGATACGCAGTATTTT
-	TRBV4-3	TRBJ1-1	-	CASSQTGRGAEAFF	TGCGCCAGCAGCCAAACCGGGAGAGGGGCTGAAGCTTTCTTT
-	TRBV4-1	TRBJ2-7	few	CASSQVLGEQYF	TGCGCCAGCAGCCAAGTTTTGGGGGAGCAGTACTTC
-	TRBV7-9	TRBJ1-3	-	CASGRSGNTIYF	TGTGCCAGCGGAAGGTCTGGAAACACCATATATTTT
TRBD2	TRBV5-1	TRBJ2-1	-	CASRDRTSGRDNEQFF	TGCGCCAGCCGAGATCGGACTAGCGGGAGGGACAATGAGCAGTTCTTC
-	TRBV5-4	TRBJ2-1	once	CASSLARGSYNEQFF	TGTGCCAGCAGCTTGGCCCGGGGATCCTACAATGAGCAGTTCTTC
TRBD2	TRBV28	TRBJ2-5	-	CASSLASGQETQYF	TGTGCCAGCAGTTTAGCTAGCGGGCAAGAGACCCAGTACTTC
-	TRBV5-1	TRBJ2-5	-	CASSLTSPETQYF	TGCGCCAGCAGCTTGACTAGCCCAGAGACCCAGTACTTC
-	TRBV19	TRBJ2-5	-	CASRPWAGVETQYF	TGTGCCAGTAGGCCTTGGGCTGGGGTAGAGACCCAGTACTTC
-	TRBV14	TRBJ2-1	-	CASSLGWLVNEQFF	TGTGCCAGCAGCCTCGGGTGGCTGGTGAATGAGCAGTTCTTC
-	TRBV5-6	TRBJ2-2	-	CASSLEGGELFF	TGTGCCAGCAGCTTGGAGGGCGGGGAGCTGTTTTTT
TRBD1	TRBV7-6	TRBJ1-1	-	CASSNRGENTEAFF	TGTGCCAGCAGCAACAGGGGGGAGAACACTGAAGCTTTCTTT
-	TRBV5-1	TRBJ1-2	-	CASSLGSGSNYGYTF	TGCGCCAGCAGCTTGGGTTCAGGGTCGAACTATGGCTACACCTTC